Listed here is a single T cell receptor beta chain. The data originate from a study of chemoradiotherapy in HPV16-positive cancers. Trimming took off 5 bases at V and 3 bases at J, with 11 bases between the two ends. The CDR3 is 14 residues long. Germline-derived CDR1 and CDR2 are LNHDA and SQIVND (reference sequence). Profiling relied on immunoSEQ multiplex PCR, and the TCRdb table lists in-frame clones only, not all of them. The sample carries 5,500 to 8,000 clones, 85% to 90% recorded once. The chain employs TRBV19 and TRBJ2-4; D unclear. The receptor's source is a human donor with HPV-associated anogenital cancer. This material was acquired from a patient who underwent chemoradiotherapy. The CDR3 protein is CASSGPGGKNIQYF. The CDR3 nucleotides are TGTGCCAGTAGTGGCCCCGGCGGCAAAAACATTCAGTACTTC. The full variable domain, completed using reference TRBV19 and TRBJ2-4, is DGGITQSPKYLFRKEGQNVTLSCEQNLNHDAMYWYRQDPGQGLRLIYYSQIVNDFQKGDIAEGYSVSREKKESFPLTVTSAQKNPTAFYLCASSGPGGKNIQYFGAGTRLSVL.